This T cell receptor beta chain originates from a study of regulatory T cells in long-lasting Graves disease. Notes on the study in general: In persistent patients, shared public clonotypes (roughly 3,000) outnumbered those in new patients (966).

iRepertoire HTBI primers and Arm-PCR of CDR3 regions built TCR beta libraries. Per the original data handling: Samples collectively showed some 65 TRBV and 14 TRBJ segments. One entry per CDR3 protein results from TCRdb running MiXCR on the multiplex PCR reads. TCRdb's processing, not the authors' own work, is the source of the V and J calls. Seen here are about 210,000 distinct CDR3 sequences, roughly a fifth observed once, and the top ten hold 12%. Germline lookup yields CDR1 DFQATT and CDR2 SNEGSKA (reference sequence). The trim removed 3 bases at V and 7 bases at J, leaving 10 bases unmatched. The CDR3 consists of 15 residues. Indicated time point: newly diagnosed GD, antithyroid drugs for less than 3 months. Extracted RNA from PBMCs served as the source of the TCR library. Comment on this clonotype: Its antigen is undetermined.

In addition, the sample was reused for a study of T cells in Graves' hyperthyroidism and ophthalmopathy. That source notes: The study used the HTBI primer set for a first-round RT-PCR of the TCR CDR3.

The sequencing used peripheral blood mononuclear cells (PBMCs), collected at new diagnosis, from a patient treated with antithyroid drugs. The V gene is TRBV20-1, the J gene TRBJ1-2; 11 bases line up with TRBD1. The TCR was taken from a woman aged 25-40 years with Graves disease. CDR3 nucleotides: TGCAGTGCTAGGGCTCCGGGACAGGGGGAGGGTGGCTACACCTTC. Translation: CSARAPGQGEGGYTF.